The clone carrying this TCR beta chain was counted many times. The antigen is unknown. V was shortened by 1 base and J by 2 bases, with 10 bases between the two germline ends. CDR1 is DFQATT, CDR2 SNEGSKA, per germline (reference sequence). The CDR3 runs 14 residues. This sample was included in a study of neurological immune-mediated disorders. From 15-18 subjects, every sequencing run obtained over 180 million TCR-beta sequences. Each CDR3 protein gets one entry after TCRdb re-called the 5' RACE reads with MiXCR. The table lists about 60,000 distinct CDR3 sequences, 3% to 4% of them singletons. General study points: Falling below healthy controls, multiple sclerosis showed the least TCR clonal expansion, while HTLV-1-associated myelopathy showed the most. The absence of shared CDR3 amino acid sequences among expanded clones across subjects suggests private repertoires in all groups.

The source is a woman aged 55-69 years with multiple sclerosis. This chain links TRBV20-1 with TRBJ2-3; D is undetermined. The sample comprised PBMCs. The CDR3 is CSARGMEPTDTQYF. The CDR3 bases are TGCAGTGCTAGAGGAATGGAGCCCACAGATACGCAGTATTTT.